Below, 28 T cell receptor beta chains from the same sample are listed, as sequenced in a study of T cell repertoires in cytomegalovirus infection. TCRdb redid the calling of the reads with MiXCR, one entry per CDR3 protein. The table shows about 140,000 distinct CDR3 sequences, with about 6.3% occurring only once. The sequenced sample consisted of PBMCs. These receptor sequences come from a human donor in good health (CMV status not recorded). Some clones in this sample may be carry-over from other donors' samples.

This clonotype was counted at least ten times. This chain uses TRBV20-1 with TRBJ2-5, with unresolved D. Trimming pared 6 bases from V and 8 bases from J, leaving 19 bases between. The CDR3 runs to 13 residues. Germline CDR1 reads DFQATT; CDR2 reads SNEGSKA (reference sequence). The CDR3 coding sequence is TGCAGTGCCGAGCCGCCTGGTTTGAGTACCCAGTACTTC. Its translation: CSAEPPGLSTQYF.

This clonotype has a handful of counts. The V and J genes are TRBV12-3 or TRBV12-4 and TRBJ2-7, with D perhaps matching TRBD2 (6 bases). V was cut by 5 bases and J by 2 bases, with 13 bases left in between. The CDR3 sequence is 14 residues long. CDR3 sequence reads: CASSREKGTYEQYF. The CDR3 DNA sequence: TGTGCCAGCAGTCGGGAGAAAGGGACCTACGAGCAGTACTTC.

This clonotype came up many times. The chain has TRBV6-1 and TRBJ1-6, with TRBD1 as a possible D gene (6 bases). Germline CDR1 reads MNHNS; CDR2 reads SASEGT. There are 14 residues in the CDR3. V was pared by 5 bases and J by 6 bases, with 11 bases between. CDR3 DNA: TGTGCCAGCAGTTACGACAGGTTTAATTCACCCCTCCACTTT. Its protein product is CASSYDRFNSPLHF.

V gene TRBV7-3 combines with J gene TRBJ1-2; the match to TRBD1 covers 8 bases. With 6 bases clipped from V and 7 bases from J, the junction kept 10 bases outside the gene matches. The CDR3 has 14 amino acids. Germline lookup yields CDR1 SGHTA and CDR2 FQGTGA. CDR3 sequence (DNA): TGTGCCAGCAGACCGCCGGGACAGGTGTTTGGCTACACCTTC. This gives the protein CASRPPGQVFGYTF.

V gene TRBV2 combines with J gene TRBJ1-6; possible D gene TRBD1, 5 bases. V was pared by 6 bases and J by 6 bases, with 12 bases between. CDR1 is SNHLY, CDR2 FYNNEI, per germline. The CDR3 covers 14 residues. CDR3 DNA: TGTGCCAGCAGGGAAAAGGGACCTAATTCACCCCTCCACTTT. It codes for CASREKGPNSPLHF.

This chain connects TRBV7-3 to TRBJ2-2; no reliable D call. Trimming pared 3 bases from V and 4 bases from J, leaving 6 bases between. The CDR3 has 13 residues. Germline CDR1 SGHTA, CDR2 FQGTGA. As DNA, the CDR3 is TGTGCCAGCAGCTTGAAGGTCACCGGGGAGCTGTTTTTT. It specifies CASSLKVTGELFF.

A few counts support this clonotype. It may be a read error: a sequence one base away is much more abundant. The rearrangement joins TRBV7-2 to TRBJ1-2; D is unresolved. Trimming left V 1 base short and J 2 bases short, with 8 bases between. The germline CDR1 and CDR2 sequences are SGHTA and FQGNSA. The CDR3 sequence is 14 residues long. The CDR3 region is CASSLDENNYGYTF. The CDR3 bases are TGTGCCAGCAGCTTAGATGAGAACAACTATGGCTACACCTTC.

Only a few counts were recorded for this clonotype. Here the CDR3 reads CSVALGGLNTEAFF. The CDR3 coding sequence is TGCAGCGTAGCCCTTGGGGGACTGAACACTGAAGCTTTCTTT. This chain uses TRBV29-1 with TRBJ1-1; D perhaps matches TRBD1 (5 bases). In germline, CDR1 is SQVTM, CDR2 ANQGSEA. The CDR3 length is 14 residues. The V end lost 6 bases, the J end lost 0 bases, and 14 bases lay between the germline ends.

This clonotype was detected many times. The chain recombines TRBV7-2 with TRBJ2-1; 8 bases match TRBD2. This CDR3 spans 16 amino acids. V lost 2 bases to trimming and J lost 0 bases; unmatched junction nucleotides: 3. Germline V CDR1 and CDR2: SGHTA, FQGNSA. The DNA for the CDR3 is TGTGCCAGCAGCTTAAGCGGGGGAAACTCCTACAATGAGCAGTTCTTC. Encoded protein: CASSLSGGNSYNEQFF.

This clonotype was seen ten or more times. CDR3 nucleotides: TGTGCCAGCAGCTTCGCCTCCGCCGAAAAACTGTTTTTT. It codes for CASSFASAEKLFF. The chain combines TRBV7-8 with TRBJ1-4; no firm D call. The germline V gene has CDR1 SGHVS and CDR2 FQNEAQ. The CDR3 length is 13 residues. The V gene lost 3 bases and the J gene lost 8 bases, with 10 bases spanning the gap. The variable domain in full, completed from reference TRBV7-8 and TRBJ1-4, reads GAGVSQSPRYKVAKRGQDVALRCDPISGHVSLFWYQQALGQGPEFLTYFQNEAQLDKSGLPSDRFFAERPEGSVSTLKIQRTQQEDSAVYLCASSFASAEKLFFGSGTQLSVL.

As concerns this clonotype: A much larger clone lies a single base off, so this may be a read error. The chain is built from TRBV12-3 or TRBV12-4 and TRBJ2-5; D not certain. The CDR3 spans 12 residues. The CDR3 bases are TGTGCCAGCAGTTTTCTGAGAGAGTCCCAGTACTTC. Protein: CASSFLRESQYF.

This clonotype was seen many times. The chain recombines TRBV29-1 with TRBJ2-7; no clear D. Germline CDR1 SQVTM, CDR2 ANQGSEA. V was pared by 4 bases and J by 0 bases, with 13 bases between. CDR3 length equals 14 residues. The CDR3 loop is CSVARTASSYEQYF. CDR3 nucleotide sequence: TGCAGCGTTGCCCGGACCGCCAGCTCCTACGAGCAGTACTTC.

There are many counts of this clonotype. The CDR3: CASSSSRVGNTGELFF. Written as DNA, the CDR3 is TGTGCCAGCAGCTCTAGTCGAGTCGGGAACACCGGGGAGCTGTTTTTT. This chain connects TRBV7-3 to TRBJ2-2; D unclear. Germline assignment: CDR1 SGHTA and CDR2 FQGTGA. V dropped 4 bases and J dropped 1 base, with 13 bases sitting between them. The CDR3 covers 16 residues.

This clonotype came up many times. CDR3 sequence reads: CASRQEVSNNQPQHF. The CDR3 nucleotides read TGTGCCAGCAGGCAGGAGGTGTCGAACAATCAGCCCCAGCATTTT. This chain uses TRBV2 with TRBJ1-5; no reliable D call. The germline V gene has CDR1 SNHLY and CDR2 FYNNEI. The CDR3 contains 15 residues. Trimming removed 6 bases at V and 3 bases at J, with 15 bases between.

The V and J genes are TRBV11-2 and TRBJ2-3, with TRBD2 matching over 8 bases. V lost 3 bases to trimming and J lost 3 bases; unmatched junction nucleotides: 5. This CDR3 spans 15 amino acids. The germline V gene encodes CDR1 SGHAT and CDR2 FQNNGV. The CDR3 DNA reads as TGTGCCAGCAGCTTGAAGCGGGGGAGAACAGATACGCAGTATTTT. Amino acids: CASSLKRGRTDTQYF.

This clonotype showed up many times. This sequence joins TRBV7-2 and TRBJ2-4; D uncertain. Trimming cost V 3 bases and J 8 bases, with 11 bases left between them. CDR1 is SGHTA and CDR2 is FQGNSA in the germline V gene. This CDR3 has 13 residues. The CDR3 sequence: CASSLGLEHIQYF. In nucleotides, the CDR3 is TGTGCCAGCAGCTTGGGTCTAGAGCACATTCAGTACTTC.

This clonotype showed up many times. This rearrangement joins TRBV28 to TRBJ2-7; 7 nucleotides agree with TRBD1. The CDR3 covers 13 residues. Germline CDR1 and CDR2: MDHEN and SYDVKM. The junction had 5 bases not matched to a gene; V was cut back by 6 bases and J by 3 bases. CDR3 sequence reads: CASRPPGGYEQYF. CDR3 in DNA: TGTGCCAGCAGACCCCCAGGGGGCTACGAGCAGTACTTC.

The table lists this clonotype with many counts. V and J are TRBV11-2 and TRBJ1-5, with TRBD1 as a possible D gene (5 bases). Germline V lookup: CDR1 SGHAT, CDR2 FQNNGV. The CDR3 totals 13 residues. Deletions cut 3 bases from V and 6 bases from J, with 9 bases between. The DNA for the CDR3 is TGTGCCAGCAGCTTTAGGGGTGCTCAGCCCCAGCATTTT. Amino acids: CASSFRGAQPQHF.

Ten or more counts support this clonotype. The rearrangement links TRBV29-1 to TRBJ2-1, with 7 nucleotides matching TRBD2. V lost 0 bases to trimming and J lost 5 bases; unmatched junction nucleotides: 7. Germline CDR1 SQVTM, CDR2 ANQGSEA. The CDR3 sequence is 15 residues long. CDR3 protein: CSVEDRRGGNNEQFF. The CDR3 DNA reads TGCAGCGTTGAAGATCGCCGCGGGGGAAACAATGAGCAGTTCTTC.

This clonotype was counted many times. The chain combines TRBV28 with TRBJ2-7; TRBD2 matches at 7 bases. Germline assignment: CDR1 MDHEN and CDR2 SYDVKM. The CDR3 contains 16 residues. The V gene end was trimmed by 7 bases and the J gene end by 2 bases; junction bases not matched to a gene: 14. CDR3 sequence: CASIDLKGGDAYEQYF. Here the CDR3 DNA reads TGTGCCAGCATTGATCTTAAGGGAGGGGATGCCTACGAGCAGTACTTC.

This rearrangement joins TRBV7-9 to TRBJ2-1, with 12 nucleotides matching TRBD2. The ends lost 2 bases at V and 4 bases at J; junction bases unmatched: 3. The CDR3 has 16 residues. From germline, CDR1 is SEHNR and CDR2 FQNEAQ (reference sequence). This CDR3 is CASSLRLAGAYNEQFF. For the CDR3, the DNA is TGTGCCAGCAGCTTAAGACTAGCGGGGGCTTACAATGAGCAGTTCTTC.

This clonotype was picked up many times. J is TRBJ2-3 and V is TRBV12-3 or TRBV12-4; no firm D call. V was pared by 7 bases and J by 4 bases, with 12 bases between. The CDR3 consists of 13 residues. The chain's CDR3 is CASTVGSADTQYF. In DNA form, the CDR3 reads TGTGCCAGCACCGTGGGGTCCGCAGATACGCAGTATTTT.

The genes are TRBV7-2 and TRBJ1-2; D unresolved. The germline V gene has CDR1 SGHTA and CDR2 FQGNSA. V was clipped by 3 bases and J by 4 bases, with 12 bases between them. CDR3 length equals 14 residues. The chain's CDR3 is CASSFEGRFYGYTF. The CDR3 DNA reads TGTGCCAGCAGCTTCGAGGGCAGGTTCTATGGCTACACCTTC.

This clonotype was detected many times. The chain carries TRBV7-2 and TRBJ2-7; TRBD1 or TRBD2 may be the D gene (6 bases each). This CDR3 region has 14 residues. V was shortened by 1 base and J by 2 bases, with 9 bases between the two germline ends. CDR1 is SGHTA and CDR2 is FQGNSA in the germline V gene. CDR3: CASSLDGGPYEQYF. CDR3 bases: TGTGCCAGCAGCTTAGACGGGGGCCCCTACGAGCAGTACTTC.

This clonotype was counted at least ten times. CDR3 sequence: CASSSLAGTYNEQFF. In DNA, the CDR3 is TGTGCCAGCAGCTCACTAGCGGGGACGTACAATGAGCAGTTCTTC. The V and J genes are TRBV7-2 and TRBJ2-1; TRBD2 matches 10 bases. The CDR3 has 15 amino acids. Germline CDR1 reads SGHTA; CDR2 reads FQGNSA. V dropped 4 bases and J dropped 4; count of bases not matched to a gene: 4.

The sample holds a few counts of this clonotype. This chain connects TRBV2 to TRBJ1-1, with TRBD1 as a possible D gene (6 bases). V lost 6 bases and J lost 0, with 8 bases in between. Germline V gene lookup returns CDR1 SNHLY and CDR2 FYNNEI. There are 13 residues in the CDR3. CDR3 amino acids: CASSGQLNTEAFF. The CDR3 DNA is TGTGCCAGCAGCGGACAGTTGAACACTGAAGCTTTCTTT.

This clonotype was counted ten times or more. The V and J genes are TRBV7-8 and TRBJ1-2, with TRBD1 matching over 9 bases. V gave up 1 base and J gave up 13 bases; unmatched junction bases: 10. This CDR3 comprises 14 residues. CDR1 is SGHVS and CDR2 is FQNEAQ in the germline V gene. The CDR3 reads CASSLDLNSGQGTF. CDR3 nucleotides: TGTGCCAGCAGCTTAGACTTGAATTCGGGACAGGGCACCTTC.

This clonotype was seen once. With a much larger clone just one base away, this may be a read error. The chain recombines TRBV12-3 or TRBV12-4 with TRBJ2-7, with 8 nucleotides matching TRBD1. CDR3 size: 15 residues. CDR3 in DNA: TGTGCCAGCAGTTTCCGGGGACAGGCGTCCTACAAGCAGTACTTC. Protein product: CASSFRGQASYKQYF.